The count of the clone carrying this T cell receptor beta chain is one. Germline V CDR1 and CDR2: SGHKS, YYEKEE (reference sequence). This CDR3 is 17 amino acids long. J lost 5 bases, V lost 4 bases, and 15 bases had no gene match. The data belong to a study of blood T cell repertoires in COVID-19. Study at large: Collection of acute and convalescent COVID-19 samples took place in the United States, Italy and Spain. PBMCs, B-cell-depleted T cells, or T cells were the source of the cDNA or gDNA that made up the material.

In the original workflow: The assay estimated nucleated cells by amplifying reference gene primers. Libraries were prepared by immunoSEQ multiplex PCR; TCRdb keeps only in-frame clonotypes and omits some of them. The V and J calls and clone size are taken from that table; D and trimming were inferred from the DNA. Of 200,000 to 250,000 clones in the sample, approximately 80% were seen once. Sequenced input: peripheral blood. The chain couples TRBV5-5 to TRBJ1-2; 9 bases are shared with TRBD1. The clonotype originates from a human donor in a cohort sampled during active COVID-19. Here the CDR3 DNA reads TGTGCCAGCAGCCAACAACTACCCGGGACAGGGTCTTATGGCTACACCTTC. Translated: CASSQQLPGTGSYGYTF.